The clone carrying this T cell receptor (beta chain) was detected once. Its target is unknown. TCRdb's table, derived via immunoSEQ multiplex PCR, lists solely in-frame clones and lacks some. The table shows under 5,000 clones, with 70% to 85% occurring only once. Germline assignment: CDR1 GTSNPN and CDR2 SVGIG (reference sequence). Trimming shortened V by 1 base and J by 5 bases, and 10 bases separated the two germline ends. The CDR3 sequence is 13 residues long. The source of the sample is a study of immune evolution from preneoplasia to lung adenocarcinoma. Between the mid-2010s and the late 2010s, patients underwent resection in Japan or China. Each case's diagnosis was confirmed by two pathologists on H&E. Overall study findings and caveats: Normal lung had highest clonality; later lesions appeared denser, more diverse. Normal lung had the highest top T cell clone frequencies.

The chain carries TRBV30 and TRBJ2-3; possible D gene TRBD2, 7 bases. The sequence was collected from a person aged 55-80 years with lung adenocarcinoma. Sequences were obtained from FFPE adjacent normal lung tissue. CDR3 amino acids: CAWSGGGRDTQYF. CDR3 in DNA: TGTGCCTGGAGTGGGGGGGGGCGAGATACGCAGTATTTT. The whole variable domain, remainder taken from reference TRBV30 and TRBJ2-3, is SQTIHQWPATLVQPVGSPLSLECTVEGTSNPNLYWYRQAAGRGLQLLFYSVGIGQISSEVPQNLSASRPQDRQFILSSKKLLLSDSGFYLCAWSGGGRDTQYFGPGTRLTVL.